This T cell receptor (beta chain) is from a study of a mutant IDH1 vaccine in newly diagnosed glioma. Study background: Vaccination followed radiotherapy alone by 4-6 weeks, or accompanied temozolomide cycles. Patients arrived already treated with radiotherapy, temozolomide, or both, most having had both.

This table comes from immunoSEQ multiplex PCR, and its TCRdb copy is limited to in-frame clones, with some not included. The table has approximately 57,000 clones, approximately 80% seen once. This CDR3 has 15 amino acids. The germline V and J ends were trimmed by 4 bases and 8 bases, with 18 bases remaining between them. The germline V gene encodes CDR1 SGHAT and CDR2 FQDESV (reference sequence). Study conclusions and caveats: Pseudoprogression appeared unlinked to shifts in leading peripheral T cell clonotypes.

Regarding time point: week 5, during vaccination. Every vaccine dose comprised 300 ug of mutant IDH1 20-mer peptide plus topical imiquimod. Those who donated had recent WHO grade 3 or 4 IDH1-mutant, ATRX-lost astrocytomas. This clone was seen more than once but under ten times. What it recognizes is unknown. This chain connects TRBV11-1 to TRBJ2-1, with D possibly being TRBD1 (5 bases). The sample consisted of PBMCs, taken from a glioma patient whose treatment included an IDH1 peptide vaccine. This clonotype was obtained from a woman aged 18-35 years with glioma. Some clones in this sample may be carry-over from other donors' samples. The CDR3 sequence is CASSSRPGRGDEQFF. The CDR3 coding sequence is TGTGCCAGCAGCTCTAGACCGGGTAGGGGTGATGAGCAGTTCTTC.